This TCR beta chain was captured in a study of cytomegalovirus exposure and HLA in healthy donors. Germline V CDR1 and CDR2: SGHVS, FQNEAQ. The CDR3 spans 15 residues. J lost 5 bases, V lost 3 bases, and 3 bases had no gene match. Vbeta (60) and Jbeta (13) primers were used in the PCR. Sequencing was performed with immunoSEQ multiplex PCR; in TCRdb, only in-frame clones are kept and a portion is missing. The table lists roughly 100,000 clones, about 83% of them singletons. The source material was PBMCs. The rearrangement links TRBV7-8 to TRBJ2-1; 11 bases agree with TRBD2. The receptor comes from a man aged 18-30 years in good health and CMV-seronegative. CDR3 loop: CASSFGTSGHNEQFF. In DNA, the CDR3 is TGTGCCAGCAGCTTTGGGACTAGCGGACACAATGAGCAGTTCTTC.